This section outlines one TCR beta chain sequence together with its context. Its antigen is still unknown. Within one base of it there is no much larger clone, and no base qualities were kept. The sample was run on an Illumina MiSeq. In the paper's pipeline: The Shannon-Wiener index, calculated in VDJtools, was used to measure repertoire diversity. Expanded TCRbeta clonotypes were defined as those with a clonotype frequency of at least 3. TCRdb passed the public sequencing reads through fastp at Q25 and MiXCR, retaining productive beta sequences. Rows with a matching CDR3 protein are joined into one entry that keeps the most common DNA and genes. The V and J calls shown here were made by TCRdb, not taken from the authors' results. In all, the sample holds fewer than 950 distinct CDR3 sequences, and under 20% of those were seen once. About 9.4% of the sample is taken by the ten largest. The data are from a study of precursors of human CD4 cytotoxic T cells (dated by TCRdb to 2017 to 2018). For the wider study: In total, CD4+ memory subsets from some 13 donors went into the bulk TCR-seq analysis. Sequences for both the TCRalpha and TCRbeta chains came out of the TCR-seq analysis of some 14 donors (table S7). What the study reported, not specific to this receptor: More restricted TCR repertoires, with lower diversity and more expanded clonotypes, were shown by IL-7Rhigh and IL-7R- TEMRA subsets than by TCM and TEM subsets. Only about 95% of the 14 donors were included in some bulk TCR-seq comparisons, suggesting that not every subset was available for every donor. Expanded effector clonotypes accounted for a larger share of IL-7Rhigh TEMRA clonotypes than of TEM or TCM clonotypes. According to the authors, a human observational design cannot definitively establish the direction of differentiation between precursor and effector cells.

After removal of 3 bases from V and 8 bases from J, the junction retains 11 bases not matched to a gene. Taken from cysteine to phenylalanine, the CDR3 has 16 residues. This entry keeps only the CDR3 DNA: 48 bases, framed from base 1. The germline V gene provides CDR1 SGHRS and CDR2 YFSETQ. To test for a precursor-effector relationship among CD4 cytotoxic T cells, four sorted CD4+ memory subsets (TCM, TEM, IL-7Rhigh TEMRA, IL-7R- TEMRA) underwent bulk UMI-based TCR sequencing. The cells came from peripheral blood mononuclear cells that had been isolated from human blood. The receptor chain draws on TRBV5-1 and TRBJ1-4, with 9 junctional bases fitting TRBD1. The material sequenced was memory CD4+ T cells from blood (PBMCs). This sequence was found in a human donor in good health. The CDR3 region reads CASSSGLRGQGEKLFF. The nucleotide sequence is TGCGCCAGCAGCTCCGGGCTTAGAGGACAGGGGGAAAAACTGTTTTTT.